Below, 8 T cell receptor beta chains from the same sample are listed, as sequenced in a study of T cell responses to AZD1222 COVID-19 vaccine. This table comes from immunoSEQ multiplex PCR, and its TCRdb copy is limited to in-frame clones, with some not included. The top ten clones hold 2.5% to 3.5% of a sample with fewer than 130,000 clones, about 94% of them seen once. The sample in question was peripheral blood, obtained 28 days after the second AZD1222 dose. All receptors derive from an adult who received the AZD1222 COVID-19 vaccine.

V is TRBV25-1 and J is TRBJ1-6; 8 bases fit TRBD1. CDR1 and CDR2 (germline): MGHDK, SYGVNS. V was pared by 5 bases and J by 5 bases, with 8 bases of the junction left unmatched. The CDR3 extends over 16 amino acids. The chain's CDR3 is CASSPRKDRDNSPLHF. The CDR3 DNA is TGTGCCAGCAGTCCAAGGAAGGACAGGGATAATTCACCCCTCCACTTT.

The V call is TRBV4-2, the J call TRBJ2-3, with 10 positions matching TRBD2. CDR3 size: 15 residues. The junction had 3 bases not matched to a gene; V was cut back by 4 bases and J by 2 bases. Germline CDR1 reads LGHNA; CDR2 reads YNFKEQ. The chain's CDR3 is CASSPSGSDTDTQYF. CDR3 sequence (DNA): TGTGCCAGCAGCCCTAGCGGGAGCGACACAGATACGCAGTATTTT.

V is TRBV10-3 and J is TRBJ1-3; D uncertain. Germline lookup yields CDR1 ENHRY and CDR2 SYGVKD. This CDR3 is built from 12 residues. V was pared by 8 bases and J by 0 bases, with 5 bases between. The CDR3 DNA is TGTGCCATCCAAGACTCTGGAAACACCATATATTTT. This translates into CAIQDSGNTIYF.

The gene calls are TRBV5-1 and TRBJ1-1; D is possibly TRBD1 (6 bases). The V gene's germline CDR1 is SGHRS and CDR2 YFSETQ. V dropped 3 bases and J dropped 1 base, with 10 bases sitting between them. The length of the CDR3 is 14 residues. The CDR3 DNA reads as TGCGCCAGCAGCTGGGGACACCCGAACACTGAAGCTTTCTTT. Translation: CASSWGHPNTEAFF. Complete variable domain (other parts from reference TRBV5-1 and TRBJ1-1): KAGVTQTPRYLIKTRGQQVTLSCSPISGHRSVSWYQQTPGQGLQFLFEYFSETQRNKGNFPGRFSGRQFSNSRSEMNVSTLELGDSALYLCASSWGHPNTEAFFGQGTRLTVV.

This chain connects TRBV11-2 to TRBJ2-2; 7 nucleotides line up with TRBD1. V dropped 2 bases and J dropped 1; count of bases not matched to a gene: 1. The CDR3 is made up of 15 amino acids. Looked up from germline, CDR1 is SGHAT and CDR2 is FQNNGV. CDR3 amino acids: CASSLTGVNTGELFF. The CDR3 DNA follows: TGTGCCAGCAGCTTAACAGGGGTGAACACCGGGGAGCTGTTTTTT.

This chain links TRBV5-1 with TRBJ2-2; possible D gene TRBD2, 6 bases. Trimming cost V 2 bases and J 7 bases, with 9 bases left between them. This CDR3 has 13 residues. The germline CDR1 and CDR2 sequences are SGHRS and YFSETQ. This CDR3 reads CASSLRRDGELFF. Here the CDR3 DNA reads TGCGCCAGCAGCTTAAGGAGGGACGGGGAGCTGTTTTTT.

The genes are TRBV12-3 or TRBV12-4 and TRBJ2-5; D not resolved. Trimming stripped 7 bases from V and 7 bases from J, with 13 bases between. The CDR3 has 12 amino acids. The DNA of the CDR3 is TGTGCCAGCACAGAGACCCCAAGGACCCAGTACTTC. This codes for CASTETPRTQYF.

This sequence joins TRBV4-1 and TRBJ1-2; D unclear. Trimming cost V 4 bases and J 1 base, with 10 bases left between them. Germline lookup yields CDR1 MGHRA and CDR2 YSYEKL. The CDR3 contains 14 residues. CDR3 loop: CASSLNPVNYGYTF. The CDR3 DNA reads TGCGCCAGCAGCCTAAATCCGGTTAACTATGGCTACACCTTC.